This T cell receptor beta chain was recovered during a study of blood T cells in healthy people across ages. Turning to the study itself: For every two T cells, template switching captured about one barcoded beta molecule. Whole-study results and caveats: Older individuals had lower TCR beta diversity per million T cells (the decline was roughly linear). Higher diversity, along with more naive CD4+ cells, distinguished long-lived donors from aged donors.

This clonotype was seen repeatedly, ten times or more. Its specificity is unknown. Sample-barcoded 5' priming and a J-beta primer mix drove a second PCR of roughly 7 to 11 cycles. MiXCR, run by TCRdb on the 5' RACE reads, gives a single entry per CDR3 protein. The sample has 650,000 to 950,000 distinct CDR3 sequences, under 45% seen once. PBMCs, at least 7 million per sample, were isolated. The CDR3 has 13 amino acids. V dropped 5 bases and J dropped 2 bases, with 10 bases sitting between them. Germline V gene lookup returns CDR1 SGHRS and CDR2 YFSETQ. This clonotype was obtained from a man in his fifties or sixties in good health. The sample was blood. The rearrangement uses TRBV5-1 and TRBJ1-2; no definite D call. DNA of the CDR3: TGCGCCAGCAGTCATGACGGAAACTATGGCTACACCTTC. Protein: CASSHDGNYGYTF.